The clone carrying this T cell receptor (beta chain) was found a few times. Antigen unknown. The junction departs from the called germline gene at one end, perhaps through a read error. This sample stems from a study of T cells in Graves' hyperthyroidism and ophthalmopathy. Broader study findings: The model predicted ophthalmopathy a median approximately seven months before onset.

This CDR3 is 13 amino acids long. CDR1 and CDR2 (germline): SGHVS, FNYEAQ. Amplification yielded TCR beta CDR3 regions, with RNA transcripts as the source. Using the HTBI primer set, a first-round RT-PCR was run on the TCR CDR3. TCRdb independently ran MiXCR on the multiplex PCR reads; one entry per CDR3 protein. Of nearly 600,000 distinct CDR3 sequences listed, 14% are singletons. Patients were excluded for uncontrolled infection, other autoimmune disease, pregnancy or lactation. The TCR comes from a woman aged 18-30 years with Graves' ophthalmopathy. Sequenced: blood. J is TRBJ1-2 and V is TRBV7-6; D not certain. The CDR3 DNA is TGTGCCAGCAGCCTAGCGGAGTTCTATGGCTACACCTTC. This translates into CASSLAEFYGYTF.